The 23 T cell receptor beta chains given below trace back to one sample, sequenced in a study of PD-1 blockade in classical Hodgkin lymphoma (TCRdb year 2020). Libraries were prepared through the immunoSEQ multiplex PCR assay. In its TCRdb copy, this immuneACCESS table keeps in-frame sequences only and misses some clones. Where compared with another copy, unresolved V genes explain less than half of these, and the others have no known cause. For this sample there are around 27,000 clones; roughly 90% appear just once. The ten largest clonotypes hold about 0.33% of the sample. The label giving this sample's time point can be read as: newly diagnosed, previously untreated cHL patient sample. Magnetic negative selection with a Miltenyi CD4+ T cell isolation kit was used to purify CD4+ T cells from thawed PBMCs. Sequencing was done on a sample of CD4+ T cells from blood. The receptors derive from a human donor with classical Hodgkin lymphoma.

The V gene is TRBV5-1, the J gene TRBJ2-7; D perhaps matches TRBD1 (5 bases). V shed 2 bases and J shed 6 bases, with 18 bases lying between them. This CDR3 has 15 amino acids. CDR1 and CDR2 (germline): SGHRS, YFSETQ. Here the CDR3 DNA reads TGCGCCAGCAGCTTAGCGCAGGGCCGCCCTCGCGAGCAGTACTTC. Its protein product is CASSLAQGRPREQYF.

V usage is TRBV7-2 and J usage is TRBJ1-2; D is perhaps TRBD1 (5 bases). The V end was cut by 4 bases, the J end by 6 bases, with 12 bases between. CDR3 length: 13 residues. Germline V gene lookup returns CDR1 SGHTA and CDR2 FQGNSA. The chain's CDR3 is CASSSGILDGYTF. CDR3 DNA: TGTGCCAGCAGCTCAGGGATTTTGGATGGCTACACCTTC.

The chain couples TRBV7-2 to TRBJ1-5, with a tentative D call TRBD1 (5 bases). In germline, CDR1 is SGHTA, CDR2 FQGNSA. The CDR3 is 12 amino acids. V was cut by 5 bases and J by 4 bases, with 6 bases left in between. As DNA, the CDR3 is TGTGCCAGCAGCCCAGGGAATCAGCCCCAGCATTTT. Translated, it gives CASSPGNQPQHF.

V and J are TRBV18 and TRBJ2-7, with TRBD1 identical over 11 bases. This CDR3 spans 14 amino acids. V shed 5 bases and J 3 bases; nucleotides not matched to a gene: 3. The germline V gene has CDR1 KGHSH and CDR2 LQKENI. The CDR3 region is CASSSGTGGYEQYF. In DNA, the CDR3 is TGTGCCAGCTCATCCGGGACAGGGGGCTACGAGCAGTACTTC.

V and J are TRBV5-1 and TRBJ2-5; no reliable D call. The length of the CDR3 is 11 residues. Trimming left V 5 bases short and J 2 bases short, with 4 bases between. Germline loops: CDR1 SGHRS, CDR2 YFSETQ. The CDR3 region is CASRIQETQYF. The CDR3, as DNA: TGCGCCAGCAGGATACAAGAGACCCAGTACTTC.

This sequence joins TRBV11-1 and TRBJ2-7, with TRBD2 identical over 11 bases. Germline values: CDR1 SGHAT, CDR2 FQDESV (reference sequence). The CDR3 loop spans 16 amino acids. The V gene end was trimmed by 0 bases and the J gene end by 5 bases; junction bases not matched to a gene: 6. The CDR3 nucleotides are TGTGCCAGCAGCTTAGCGCGGGCTAGCGGGAGGAACGAGCAGTACTTC. Its protein product is CASSLARASGRNEQYF.

For this clone: This sample also contains other DNA sequences that code for the same CDR3. The chain combines TRBV5-1 with TRBJ2-1; D tentatively fits TRBD1 or TRBD2 (5 bases each). Trimming pared 0 bases from V and 3 bases from J, leaving 10 bases between. Germline CDR1 and CDR2: SGHRS and YFSETQ. The CDR3 is made up of 15 amino acids. CDR3 residues: CASSLGAGGYNEQFF. CDR3 nucleotides: TGCGCCAGCAGCTTGGGGGCTGGGGGCTACAATGAGCAGTTCTTC.

This CDR3 is CASSAPGLAGPTGELFF. As DNA, the CDR3 is TGTGCCAGCAGCGCACCGGGACTAGCGGGACCAACCGGGGAGCTGTTTTTT. The genes are TRBV9 and TRBJ2-2; 13 nucleotides agree with TRBD2. Germline CDR1 and CDR2: SGDLS and YYNGEE. V lost 3 bases, J lost 5 bases, and 7 bases stayed unmatched. This CDR3 contains 17 residues.

The chain is built from TRBV18 and TRBJ2-3; D not certain. The germline V and J ends were trimmed by 3 bases and 2 bases, with 6 bases remaining between them. This CDR3 has 13 residues. Germline V lookup: CDR1 KGHSH, CDR2 LQKENI. CDR3 protein: CASSPETTDTQYF. The CDR3 DNA is TGTGCCAGCTCACCGGAGACCACAGATACGCAGTATTTT.

The chain links TRBV7-2 to TRBJ2-5, with TRBD2 matching 13 bases. CDR1 and CDR2 from the germline V gene are SGHTA and FQGNSA. V shed 3 bases and J 6 bases; nucleotides not matched to a gene: 7. There are 16 residues in the CDR3. In DNA, the CDR3 is TGTGCCAGCAGCTTCGTCACGGGACTAGCGGGGCAGACCCAGTACTTC. This gives the protein CASSFVTGLAGQTQYF.

CDR3 protein: CASAPLAGSYEQYF. CDR3 in DNA: TGTGCCAGCGCCCCCCTAGCGGGATCCTACGAGCAGTACTTC. The genes are TRBV7-9 and TRBJ2-7; 9 bases line up with TRBD2. Germline V CDR1 and CDR2: SEHNR, FQNEAQ (reference sequence). Trimming removed 8 bases from V and 1 base from J; junction bases left unmatched: 6. The CDR3 has 14 amino acids.

The chain has TRBV19 and TRBJ2-3; 9 bases are a match to TRBD2. Looked up from germline, CDR1 is LNHDA and CDR2 is SQIVND (reference sequence). V shed 2 bases, J shed 1 base, and the junction held 4 bases outside the gene matches. CDR3 size: 16 residues. CDR3 region: CASSITWTSGTDTQYF. As DNA, the CDR3 is TGTGCCAGTAGTATAACCTGGACTAGCGGCACAGATACGCAGTATTTT.

Only one count was recorded for this clone. V is TRBV10-1 and J is TRBJ1-1, with 8 bases matching TRBD1. V shed 9 bases, J shed 1 base, and the junction held 4 bases outside the gene matches. This CDR3 spans 13 amino acids. Germline V gene lookup returns CDR1 WNHNN and CDR2 SYGVQD (reference sequence). The DNA of the CDR3 is TGCGCCAGGGACAGGGCCCAGAACACTGAAGCTTTCTTT. It is translated as CARDRAQNTEAFF.

The rearrangement links TRBV7-8 to TRBJ2-3; TRBD2 matches 13 bases. The CDR3 is 17 residues long. V gave up 5 bases and J gave up 0 bases; unmatched junction bases: 5. CDR1 and CDR2 (germline): SGHVS, FQNEAQ. The CDR3 sequence is CASSPWTSGRSTDTQYF. The CDR3 nucleotides are TGTGCCAGCAGCCCCTGGACTAGCGGGAGAAGCACAGATACGCAGTATTTT.

The V and J genes are TRBV2 and TRBJ1-5; TRBD1 aligns across 7 bases. J lost 2 bases, V lost 4 bases, and 2 bases had no gene match. The germline CDR1 and CDR2 sequences are SNHLY and FYNNEI. This CDR3 has 14 amino acids. The CDR3 reads CASSGTGGNQPQHF. CDR3 sequence (DNA): TGTGCCAGCAGTGGAACAGGGGGCAATCAGCCCCAGCATTTT.

This rearrangement joins TRBV5-8 to TRBJ2-1; perhaps TRBD1 as D (5 bases). With 2 bases removed from V and 5 bases from J, the gap between germline ends came to 14 bases. Germline assignment: CDR1 SGHTS and CDR2 YDEGEE. This CDR3 is built from 15 residues. CDR3 sequence: CASSFQWGAHNEQFF. CDR3 DNA: TGTGCCAGCAGCTTTCAATGGGGCGCCCACAATGAGCAGTTCTTC.

The rearrangement joins TRBV2 to TRBJ2-1; D perhaps matches TRBD1 (6 bases). Germline loops: CDR1 SNHLY, CDR2 FYNNEI. With 6 bases removed from V and 0 bases from J, the gap between germline ends came to 12 bases. This CDR3 has 15 residues. The CDR3 DNA is TGTGCCAGCAGGCCGGACAGAGGCTCCTACAATGAGCAGTTCTTC. Protein sequence: CASRPDRGSYNEQFF.

This chain connects TRBV5-4 to TRBJ1-2; D call uncertain. From germline, CDR1 is SGHNT and CDR2 YYREEE (reference sequence). V lost 0 bases and J 6 bases, leaving 12 bases between the germline ends. The CDR3 loop spans 14 amino acids. CDR3 DNA: TGTGCCAGCAGCTTGGCGGAGGGATGGGATGGCTACACCTTC. The encoded protein is CASSLAEGWDGYTF.

The chain has TRBV6-4 and TRBJ2-3, with D uncertain. The CDR3 runs to 18 residues. Trimming removed 9 bases from V and 0 bases from J, with 25 bases in between. Germline V gives CDR1 MRHNA, CDR2 SNTAGT. CDR3: CARPPGYEASASTDTQYF. The CDR3 DNA reads as TGTGCCAGGCCCCCGGGTTACGAAGCCTCGGCTAGCACAGATACGCAGTATTTT.

V and J are TRBV11-1 and TRBJ2-3, with 10 bases that match TRBD2. The CDR3 runs to 18 residues. The germline V gene encodes CDR1 SGHAT and CDR2 FQDESV (reference sequence). V lost 7 bases to trimming and J lost 6 bases; unmatched junction nucleotides: 19. The CDR3: CASNHPRRLAGVFDTQYF. The CDR3, as DNA: TGTGCCAGCAACCATCCTAGGCGGCTAGCGGGAGTATTTGATACGCAGTATTTT.

The genes are TRBV18 and TRBJ2-7; 8 nucleotides line up with TRBD1. The junction had 4 bases not matched to a gene; V was cut back by 6 bases and J by 6 bases. This CDR3 has 12 residues. Per the germline V gene, CDR1 is KGHSH and CDR2 is LQKENI. The CDR3 DNA reads TGTGCCAGCTCTGTGACAGGGGCCGAGCAGTACTTC. Encoded protein: CASSVTGAEQYF.

The gene calls are TRBV25-1 and TRBJ1-1, with 7 bases lining up with TRBD1. The junction had 11 bases not matched to a gene; V was cut back by 7 bases and J by 3 bases. This CDR3 has 15 residues. Germline V gene lookup returns CDR1 MGHDK and CDR2 SYGVNS. The CDR3 here is CASKQSGRGDTEAFF. The CDR3 DNA sequence: TGTGCCAGCAAACAATCTGGCAGGGGGGACACTGAAGCTTTCTTT.

The genes are TRBV28 and TRBJ1-5, with TRBD1 matching 7 bases. J was trimmed by 0 bases and V by 3 bases; bases with no gene match: 5. The CDR3 has 16 residues. Germline-derived CDR1 and CDR2 are MDHEN and SYDVKM. The CDR3 loop is CASSLRTGDSNQPQHF. CDR3 sequence (DNA): TGTGCCAGCAGTTTGAGGACAGGTGATAGCAATCAGCCCCAGCATTTT.